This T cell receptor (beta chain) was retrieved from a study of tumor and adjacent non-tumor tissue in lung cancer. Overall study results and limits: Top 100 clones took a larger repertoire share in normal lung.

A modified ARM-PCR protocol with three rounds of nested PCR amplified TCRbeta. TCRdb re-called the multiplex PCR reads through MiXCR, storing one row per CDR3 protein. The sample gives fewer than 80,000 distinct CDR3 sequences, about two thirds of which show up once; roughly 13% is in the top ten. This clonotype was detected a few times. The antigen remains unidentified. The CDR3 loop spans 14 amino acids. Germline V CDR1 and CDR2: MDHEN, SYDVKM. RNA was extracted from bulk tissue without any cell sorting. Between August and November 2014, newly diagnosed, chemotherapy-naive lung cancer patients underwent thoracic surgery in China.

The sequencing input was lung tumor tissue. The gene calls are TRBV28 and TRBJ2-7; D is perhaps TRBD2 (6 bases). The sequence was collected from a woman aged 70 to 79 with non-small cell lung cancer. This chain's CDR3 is CTSKPRAETYEQYF. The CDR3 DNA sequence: TGTACTAGCAAACCACGGGCAGAGACCTACGAGCAGTACTTC.